This TCR beta chain emerged from a study of OX40 agonist ivuxolimab in advanced cancers. Study-level background: An agonistic anti-OX40 (CD134) antibody, ivuxolimab, was used to treat the patients. Allowance was made for prior anti-PD-1, anti-PD-L1 or anti-CTLA-4 therapy, and roughly 39% had some. Age averaged around 54 years (range roughly 23 to 79), and less than 85% were male. Study conclusions and caveats: The CD4+ and CD8+ T cells in the blood had expanded clonally by week 6 at 0.1 to 3.0 mg/kg.

For this clone: The antigen is unknown.

Germline CDR1 reads MDHEN; CDR2 reads SYDVKM. This CDR3 spans 15 amino acids. The ends were cut back, 2 bases at V and 6 bases at J, with 17 bases in the middle. Only in-frame clones appear in the TCRdb table, and some are missing; sequencing was by immunoSEQ multiplex PCR. The sample comprises tens of thousands of clones, 75% to 90% of which are singletons, and 12% to 15% rests with the top ten. The rearrangement uses TRBV28 and TRBJ2-7; the D is unclear. This sample comprised CD4+ or CD8+ T cells sorted from blood, obtained in a trial of the OX40 agonist ivuxolimab. The clonotype was recovered from an adult with an advanced solid tumor such as melanoma, head and neck, liver or kidney cancer. The CDR3 protein is CASSLHRHVTSEQYF. The CDR3 bases are TGTGCCAGCAGTTTACACCGACACGTAACCTCCGAGCAGTACTTC.